The rows below give T cell receptor beta chains drawn from one sample of a study of blood T cells in healthy people across ages. TCRdb called the 5' RACE reads again in MiXCR, with one record for every CDR3 protein. Of approximately 760,000 distinct CDR3 sequences in the sample, about 25% were seen once. This sample also belongs to another study, concerning T cells of mothers and their children.

The sample comprised blood. The receptors stem from a boy younger than 18 in good health. The CDR3 runs from the conserved cysteine through the conserved F or W. The order of the fields is J gene, D gene, clone size, V gene, CDR3 DNA, CDR3 protein. A D gene is named only where the DNA matches it firmly. Where a row states a size, it is once, few, many or the class of an expanded clone; other rows omit it.

TRBJ2-5,.,.,TRBV28,TGTGCCAGCAGTTTATCTAGGGGTCTATACTTC,CASSLSRGLYF
TRBJ2-5,TRBD2,.,TRBV4-1,TGCGCCAGCAGCCGAGCGGGACTAGCGGATAAAGAGACCCAGTACTTC,CASSRAGLADKETQYF
TRBJ2-5,TRBD2,.,TRBV27,TGTGCCAGCAGAGACCGAGCGGGAGGGCAAGAGACCCAGTACTTC,CASRDRAGGQETQYF
TRBJ2-3,.,.,TRBV29-1,TGCAGCGTCACAGATTACACAGATACGCAGTATTTT,CSVTDYTDTQYF
TRBJ1-4,.,few,TRBV24-1,TGTGCCACCAGTGACACGGGGGCGTTTGGAAAACTGTTTTTT,CATSDTGAFGKLFF
TRBJ2-3,TRBD2,.,TRBV24-1,TGTGCCACCAGTGATTCTGAAGCGGGAGCAACAGATACGCAGTATTTT,CATSDSEAGATDTQYF
TRBJ2-7,TRBD1,.,TRBV11-3,TGTGCCAGCAGCTCGTGGACAGGGAGGAACGAGCAGTACTTC,CASSSWTGRNEQYF
TRBJ2-7,TRBD1,.,TRBV4-1,TGTGCCAGCAGCCCTCCGGACAGGGGAATATACTTC,CASSPPDRGIYF
TRBJ2-7,TRBD1,many,TRBV6-5,TGTGCCAGCAGATACCGGGACAGTGGAAACTACGAGCAGTACTTC,CASRYRDSGNYEQYF
TRBJ2-5,TRBD2,few,TRBV20-1,TGCAGTGCTAGAGATCGACTAGCGGGGGGAGGCGGAGAGACCCAGTACTTC,CSARDRLAGGGGETQYF
TRBJ1-1,.,few,TRBV5-1,TGCGCCAGCAGCTTGGTCCCTCTTGAACAGGGGAACACTGAAGCTTTCTTT,CASSLVPLEQGNTEAFF
TRBJ2-7,.,.,TRBV4-2,TGTGCCAGCAGCCGAGATTGGCTGACTCTTACCTACGAGCAGTACTTC,CASSRDWLTLTYEQYF
TRBJ1-6,.,few,TRBV2,TGTGCCAGCAGTGAGTCCCGTTCCAACTCACCCCTCCACTTT,CASSESRSNSPLHF
TRBJ2-7,.,few,TRBV2,TGTGCCAGCAGCGGCTTTCTGGACGAGCAGTACTTC,CASSGFLDEQYF
TRBJ2-3,.,once,TRBV5-6,TGTGCCAGCGGCGGGGGCGCGTACACAGATACGCAGTATTTT,CASGGGAYTDTQYF
TRBJ2-3,TRBD2,.,TRBV20-1,TGCAGTGCTAGACCCCAAGGACTAGCGGGAGGTGATACGCAGTATTTT,CSARPQGLAGGDTQYF
TRBJ2-7,TRBD1,once,TRBV7-2,TGTGCCAGCAGCTTACGGGGACAGGGGGCCTCCTACGAGCAGTACTTC,CASSLRGQGASYEQYF
TRBJ2-7,TRBD2,few,TRBV6-1,TGTGCCAGTGGGACTAGCGGGAGATGGTACGAGCAGTACTTC,CASGTSGRWYEQYF
TRBJ2-5,TRBD1,.,TRBV4-3,TGCGCCAGCAGCCAAGATTGGGACAGGGAAGAGACCCAGTACTTC,CASSQDWDREETQYF
TRBJ2-1,TRBD2,.,TRBV29-1,TGCAGCGTATCACCCTTCGGGGGGGCGGACAATGAGCAGTTCTTC,CSVSPFGGADNEQFF
TRBJ2-1,.,.,TRBV20-1,TGCAGTTCCGGGGGAATCGATGAGCAGTTCTTC,CSSGGIDEQFF
TRBJ1-1,TRBD1,.,TRBV6-1,TGTGCCAGCAGCCTACAGGGGAAGGGAGCTTTCTTT,CASSLQGKGAFF
TRBJ1-5,.,few,TRBV4-1,TGCGCCAGCATAACACCCCAGCATTTT,CASITPQHF
TRBJ2-7,.,.,TRBV5-1,TGCGCCAGCAGCAGCCAGACAGAGGCCTACGAGCAGTACTTC,CASSSQTEAYEQYF
TRBJ1-2,.,.,TRBV18,TGTGCCAGCTCAAGAAGTTCGTCTACAGGAGAGCAGTATGGCTACACCTTC,CASSRSSSTGEQYGYTF
TRBJ2-5,.,.,TRBV5-1,TGCGCCAGCAGCCAGGCCGTATGGGACGACCAAGAGACCCAGTACTTC,CASSQAVWDDQETQYF
TRBJ2-7,.,.,TRBV6-5,TGTGCCAGCACCGGAGCCGCGGGATACGAGCAGTACTTC,CASTGAAGYEQYF